The rows below give T cell receptor beta chains drawn from one sample of a study of technical replicates of blood from a handful of donors. The method was immunoSEQ multiplex PCR; TCRdb's version includes in-frame clones alone and lacks a portion of them. The table has tens of thousands of clones, about 82% seen once. Sequenced input: PBMCs. These receptors all come from a human donor in good health. Some clones in this sample may be carry-over from other donors' samples. The CDR3 runs from the conserved cysteine through the conserved F or W. Part of the rows lack a size; the others show once, few, many or a class for expanded clones.

J gene,clone size,CDR3 length,V gene,CDR3 protein
TRBJ2-7,NA,14,TRBV2,CASSDITTFSEQYF
TRBJ2-7,NA,17,TRBV4-3,CASSQDFGASGNYEQYF
TRBJ2-1,NA,15,TRBV1,CTSSQEDYHYNEQFF
TRBJ2-5,NA,15,TRBV5-6,CASSLRGLHVETQYF
TRBJ2-1,NA,15,TRBV19,CASSIPRGSYNEQFF
TRBJ1-2,NA,15,TRBV11-2,CASSLGSQYAYGYTF
TRBJ1-4,many,17,TRBV4-3,CASSLIGPGTGSEKLFF
TRBJ1-1,NA,17,TRBV5-1,CASSLGLMGTGITEAFF
TRBJ2-7,NA,17,TRBV7-9,CASSPRSKAGWSLEQYF
TRBJ2-1,NA,15,TRBV5-1,CASSLVGDNYNEQFF
TRBJ1-5,NA,13,TRBV6-5,CASSYDRNQPQHF
TRBJ1-1,NA,11,TRBV20-1,CSAQMNTEAFF
TRBJ2-7,NA,16,TRBV11-3,CASSRSSGGASGEQYF
TRBJ1-2,NA,18,TRBV5-1,CASRSRTGGLSENYGYTF
TRBJ1-2,once,14,TRBV4-1,CASSHPTGGIGYTF
TRBJ2-7,NA,15,TRBV27,CASSPQGTPSYEQYF
TRBJ2-1,NA,13,TRBV11-1,CASSLKMSSEQFF
TRBJ2-2,NA,12,TRBV14,CASSQQSGELFF
TRBJ2-4,NA,13,TRBV4-2,CASGHGAKNIQYF
TRBJ2-7,NA,15,TRBV7-2,CASSGTSGRNAEQYF
TRBJ2-2,NA,15,TRBV6-5,CASWKGEVGTGELFF
TRBJ2-7,NA,15,TRBV7-9,CASSLALAGAGEQYF
TRBJ2-7,NA,15,TRBV5-4,CASSRTGGGSYEQYF
TRBJ2-7,NA,14,TRBV21-1,CAKDGGQEVPEQYF
TRBJ2-7,NA,14,TRBV27,CASSPRDRVYEQYF
TRBJ2-7,once,17,TRBV1,CTSSQDLASGGAYEQYF
TRBJ1-1,NA,14,TRBV5-1,CASSPQGAGTEAFF
TRBJ2-7,NA,16,TRBV10-3,CAIRPGGGQDYHEQYF
TRBJ1-5,NA,20,TRBV5-1,CASSLALKSRDRVSNQPQHF
TRBJ2-3,NA,16,TRBV7-3,CASSQNSGGGTDTQYF
TRBJ1-2,NA,17,TRBV30,CAQPSWRDRGSGYGYTF
TRBJ1-5,NA,13,TRBV6-6,CATSVRGNQPQHF
TRBJ2-5,once,13,TRBV5-5,CASSSVGQLSQYF
TRBJ2-2,few,13,TRBV5-8,CASSPDSTGELFF
TRBJ2-7,NA,16,TRBV19,CASRHGSGTATYEQYF